One and the same sample provided the 9 T cell receptor beta chains below, sequenced in a study of CD8+ T cells in alopecia areata. RNA extraction was followed by reverse transcription into cDNA, which acted as the sequencing template. The method was immunoSEQ multiplex PCR; TCRdb's version includes in-frame clones alone and lacks a portion of them. The sample comprises around 300,000 clones, roughly 63% of which are singletons, and 0.75% to 0.95% rests with the top ten. Stated treatment: oral pan-JAK inhibitor, 5-10 mg twice daily. Specimen: CD4+ T cells sorted from blood, collected around week 52, from a patient treated with tofacitinib. These TCRs come from a human donor with alopecia areata.

The V and J genes are TRBV2 and TRBJ2-1; no clear D. The CDR3 sequence is 13 residues long. V gave up 7 bases and J gave up 5 bases, with 12 bases separating them. The V gene's germline CDR1 is SNHLY and CDR2 FYNNEI. The CDR3 loop is CASKRVYDNEQFF. The CDR3 nucleotides read TGTGCCAGCAAGCGAGTCTACGACAATGAGCAGTTCTTC.

The chain links TRBV11-2 to TRBJ1-5, with a tentative D call TRBD1 (5 bases). V gave up 1 base and J gave up 4 bases, with 11 bases separating them. Germline CDR1 reads SGHAT; CDR2 reads FQNNGV. This CDR3 region has 15 residues. The DNA of the CDR3 is TGTGCCAGCAGCTTAGCGGCGGGGCATAATCAGCCCCAGCATTTT. Its translation: CASSLAAGHNQPQHF.

The sample holds a few counts of this clone. The V call is TRBV5-1, the J call TRBJ2-7; the match to TRBD1 covers 7 bases. From germline, CDR1 is SGHRS and CDR2 YFSETQ. V trimming: 1 base; J trimming: 7 bases; junction bases outside the gene matches: 2. CDR3 length: 12 residues. CDR3 DNA sequence: TGCGCCAGCAGCTTGAGGGGGCTGGAGCAGTACTTC. It yields the protein CASSLRGLEQYF.

This clone occurred once. V usage is TRBV5-1 and J usage is TRBJ1-4; D uncertain. The CDR3 totals 14 residues. Trimming stripped 0 bases from V and 7 bases from J, with 10 bases between. Germline lookup yields CDR1 SGHRS and CDR2 YFSETQ. The CDR3 DNA sequence: TGCGCCAGCAGCTTGGCCGTCGTGGGTGAAAAACTGTTTTTT. Translating it yields CASSLAVVGEKLFF.

V usage is TRBV30 and J usage is TRBJ1-2; no clear D. V shed 2 bases and J shed 6 bases, with 13 bases lying between them. This CDR3 is built from 13 residues. Germline V CDR1 and CDR2: GTSNPN, SVGIG (reference sequence). CDR3 nucleotides: TGTGCCTGGAGTCTCGGGCAATGGAATGGCTACACCTTC. Protein product: CAWSLGQWNGYTF.

This clone was seen more than once but under ten times. The rearrangement links TRBV4-3 to TRBJ2-3; 10 positions match TRBD1. V lost 0 bases, J lost 3 bases, and 9 bases stayed unmatched. The CDR3 loop spans 18 amino acids. Looked up from germline, CDR1 is LGHNA and CDR2 is YSLEER. CDR3 amino acids: CASSQEGATGGATDTQYF. CDR3 DNA sequence: TGCGCCAGCAGCCAAGAAGGCGCGACAGGGGGCGCAACAGATACGCAGTATTTT.

The V and J genes are TRBV30 and TRBJ2-3; 10 nucleotides line up with TRBD1. Germline V lookup: CDR1 GTSNPN, CDR2 SVGIG (reference sequence). This CDR3 region has 15 residues. The ends lost 4 bases at V and 7 bases at J; junction bases unmatched: 11. CDR3 loop: CAWNPHDRGLYTQYF. The CDR3 DNA follows: TGTGCCTGGAACCCCCACGACAGGGGGCTGTATACGCAGTATTTT.

The chain uses TRBV30 and TRBJ1-6, with a weak D call TRBD1 (5 bases). V was pared by 8 bases and J by 8 bases, with 13 bases between. The germline V gene encodes CDR1 GTSNPN and CDR2 SVGIG (reference sequence). This CDR3 region has 12 residues. CDR3 coding DNA: TGTGCCGTGGGACCAAGTGATTCACCCCTCCACTTT. Its translation is CAVGPSDSPLHF. The complete variable domain, with remaining parts taken from reference TRBV30 and TRBJ1-6, reads SQTIHQWPATLVQPVGSPLSLECTVEGTSNPNLYWYRQAAGRGLQLLFYSVGIGQISSEVPQNLSASRPQDRQFILSSKKLLLSDSGFYLCAVGPSDSPLHFGNGTRLTVT.

The chain couples TRBV29-1 to TRBJ1-1, with D tentatively TRBD1 (6 bases). V shed 7 bases and J shed 6 bases, with 15 bases lying between them. Germline V gene lookup returns CDR1 SQVTM and CDR2 ANQGSEA. The length of the CDR3 is 12 residues. Written as DNA, the CDR3 is TGCAGCGCCGACAGGTCCGAGGCTGAAGCTTTCTTT. Amino acid sequence: CSADRSEAEAFF.